Presented here are 10 T cell receptor beta chains from one specimen sequenced in a study of CXCR3-negative and CXCR3-positive naive CD8 T cells. Via 5' RACE with UMI labels, TRB cDNA libraries were prepared. TCRdb derives one entry per CDR3 protein from the 5' RACE reads, leaving out DNA. The sample table includes 75,000 to 95,000 distinct CDR3 sequences. The material sequenced was naive CXCR3- CD8+ T cells from blood. As to subset: CD45RO-CCR7+CD27+CD95- naive CD8+ T cells lacking CXCR3 (TNR3-). These receptors were taken from a human donor in good health. Some clones in this sample may be carry-over from other donors' samples.

The chain uses TRBV6-6 and TRBJ2-5. Germline V gene lookup returns CDR1 MNHNY and CDR2 SVGAGI (reference sequence). There are 11 residues in the CDR3. CDR3 region: CASSYQETQYF.

V usage is TRBV7-2 and J usage is TRBJ2-7; the D call from TCRdb, TRBD2, cannot be confirmed without DNA. CDR3 size: 15 residues. CDR1 and CDR2 (germline): SGHTA, FQGNSA. This CDR3 is CASRSSGSPSYEQYF.

The chain employs TRBV7-7 and TRBJ2-7; no DNA is available, so the TRBD2 call from TCRdb remains unchecked. Germline V gives CDR1 SSHAT, CDR2 FNYEAQ (reference sequence). There are 15 residues in the CDR3. This CDR3 is CASSSKAGIHSGQYF.

V usage is TRBV28 and J usage is TRBJ2-1; TCRdb indicates TRBD2, and absent DNA this call remains unverified. There are 15 residues in the CDR3. From germline, CDR1 is MDHEN and CDR2 SYDVKM. CDR3 loop: CASSSPRGYGDEQFF.

The chain recombines TRBV29-1 with TRBJ2-7; TCRdb's D call, TRBD1, is unchecked because there is no DNA. The CDR3 contains 13 residues. Germline V gene lookup returns CDR1 SQVTM and CDR2 ANQGSEA. CDR3 region: CSVLQGVDYEQYF.

The chain links TRBV18 to TRBJ2-7. Germline lookup yields CDR1 KGHSH and CDR2 LQKENI. There are 14 residues in the CDR3. This CDR3 is CASSPVTLSYEQYF.

V and J are TRBV5-6 and TRBJ2-7; there is no DNA to check the TCRdb D call of TRBD1. Germline-derived CDR1 and CDR2 are SGHDT and YYEEEE. The CDR3 has 16 amino acids. This CDR3 is CASSLGTGGLMGEQYF.

The chain carries TRBV29-1 and TRBJ2-7; the D call of TRBD2 rests on TCRdb alone, since no DNA is present to check it. The CDR3 has 15 amino acids. Looked up from germline, CDR1 is SQVTM and CDR2 is ANQGSEA. CDR3 residues: CSVELGLAGGYEQYF.

The rearrangement links TRBV29-1 to TRBJ1-2; TCRdb returns TRBD1, unconfirmable since there is no DNA. This CDR3 is 14 amino acids long. CDR1 and CDR2 from the germline V gene are SQVTM and ANQGSEA. This CDR3 reads CSVGPGTENYGYTF.

The chain is built from TRBV12-3 or TRBV12-4 and TRBJ2-3; TCRdb names TRBD2, which stays unverified in the absence of DNA. The CDR3 covers 15 residues. The CDR3: CASSSLADGTDTQYF.